These T cell receptor beta chains were read from a single sample in a study of cytomegalovirus exposure and HLA in healthy donors. Measured with immunoSEQ multiplex PCR; TCRdb has only the in-frame clones, and not every one. The sample holds 100,000 to 150,000 clones; around three fifths are singletons and the top ten take approximately 8.5%. Sequencing was performed on PBMCs. Every receptor here comes from a woman aged 40 to 55 in good health and CMV-seropositive. Each CDR3 is given with its conserved first and last residue. The D gene is left open where the match is weak.

V gene,D gene,J gene,CDR3 length,CDR3 protein,CDR3 DNA
TRBV18,.,TRBJ1-4,15,CASSPPGQRLDKLFF,TGTGCCAGCTCCCCCCCGGGTCAGCGTCTGGATAAACTGTTTTTT
TRBV5-8,TRBD2,TRBJ2-7,15,CASRLLAGGSYEQYF,TGTGCCAGCAGGCTCCTAGCGGGAGGGTCCTACGAGCAGTACTTC
TRBV5-1,.,TRBJ2-7,15,CASSLGGAGGYEQYF,TGCGCCAGCAGCTTGGGCGGGGCAGGGGGCTACGAGCAGTACTTC
TRBV6-8,TRBD2,TRBJ2-3,17,CASCTWETSGSPDTQYF,TGTGCCAGCTGCACCTGGGAGACTAGCGGGAGTCCAGATACGCAGTATTTT
TRBV6-1,.,TRBJ2-7,13,CASSEGPTYEQYF,TGTGCCAGCAGTGAAGGGCCCACCTACGAGCAGTACTTC
TRBV7-6,.,TRBJ2-2,13,CSSGSTLDGELFF,TGCTCTTCGGGATCTACTTTGGACGGGGAGCTGTTTTTT
TRBV6-4,.,TRBJ2-1,15,CASSDSWGPGNEQFF,TGTGCCAGCAGTGACTCGTGGGGGCCGGGTAATGAGCAGTTCTTC
TRBV30,TRBD2,TRBJ2-3,14,CAWSVAGGTDTQYF,TGTGCCTGGAGTGTAGCGGGGGGGACAGATACGCAGTATTTT
TRBV9,.,TRBJ1-4,15,CASSRWGHTNEKLFF,TGTGCCAGCAGCAGGTGGGGGCACACTAATGAAAAACTGTTTTTT
TRBV2,TRBD1,TRBJ2-3,15,CASSLRGLQTDTQYF,TGTGCCAGCAGTTTAAGGGGGCTTCAAACAGATACGCAGTATTTT